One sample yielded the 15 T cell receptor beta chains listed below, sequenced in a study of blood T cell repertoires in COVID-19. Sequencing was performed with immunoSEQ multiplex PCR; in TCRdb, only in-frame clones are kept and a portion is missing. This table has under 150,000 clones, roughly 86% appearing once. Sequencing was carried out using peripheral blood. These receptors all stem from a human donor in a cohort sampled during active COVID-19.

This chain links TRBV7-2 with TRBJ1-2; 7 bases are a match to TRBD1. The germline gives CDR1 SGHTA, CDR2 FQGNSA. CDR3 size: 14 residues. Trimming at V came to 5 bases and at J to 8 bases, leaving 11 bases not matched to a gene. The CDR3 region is CASSLNLGQDGYTF. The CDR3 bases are TGTGCCAGCAGCCTCAACCTTGGACAGGACGGCTACACCTTC.

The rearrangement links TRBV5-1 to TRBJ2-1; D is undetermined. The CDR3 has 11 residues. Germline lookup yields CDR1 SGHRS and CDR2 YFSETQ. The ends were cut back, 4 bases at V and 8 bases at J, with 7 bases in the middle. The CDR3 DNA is TGCGCCAGCAGCGTAATAGATGAGCAGTTCTTC. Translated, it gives CASSVIDEQFF. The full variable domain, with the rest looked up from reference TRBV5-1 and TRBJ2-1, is KAGVTQTPRYLIKTRGQQVTLSCSPISGHRSVSWYQQTPGQGLQFLFEYFSETQRNKGNFPGRFSGRQFSNSRSEMNVSTLELGDSALYLCASSVIDEQFFGPGTRLTVL.

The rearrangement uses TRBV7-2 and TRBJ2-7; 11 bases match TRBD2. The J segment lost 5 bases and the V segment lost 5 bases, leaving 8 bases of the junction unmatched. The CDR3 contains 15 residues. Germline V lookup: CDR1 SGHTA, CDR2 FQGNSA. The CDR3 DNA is TGTGCCAGCAGCCCACCGGGACTAGCGGTTAACGAGCAGTACTTC. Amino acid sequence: CASSPPGLAVNEQYF.

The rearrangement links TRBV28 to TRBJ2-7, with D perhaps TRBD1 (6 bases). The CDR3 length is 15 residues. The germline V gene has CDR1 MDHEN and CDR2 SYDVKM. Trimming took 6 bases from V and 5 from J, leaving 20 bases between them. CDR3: CASSLRAGNRDEQYF. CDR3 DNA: TGTGCCAGCAGCTTACGCGCAGGGAACAGGGACGAGCAGTACTTC.

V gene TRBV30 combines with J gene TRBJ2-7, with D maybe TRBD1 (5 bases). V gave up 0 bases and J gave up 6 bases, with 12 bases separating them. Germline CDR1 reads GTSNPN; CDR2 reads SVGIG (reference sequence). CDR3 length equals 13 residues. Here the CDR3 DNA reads TGTGCCTGGAGTGTAGAAAGGGGAACCGAGCAGTACTTC. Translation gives CAWSVERGTEQYF. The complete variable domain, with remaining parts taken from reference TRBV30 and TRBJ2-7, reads SQTIHQWPATLVQPVGSPLSLECTVEGTSNPNLYWYRQAAGRGLQLLFYSVGIGQISSEVPQNLSASRPQDRQFILSSKKLLLSDSGFYLCAWSVERGTEQYFGPGTRLTVT.

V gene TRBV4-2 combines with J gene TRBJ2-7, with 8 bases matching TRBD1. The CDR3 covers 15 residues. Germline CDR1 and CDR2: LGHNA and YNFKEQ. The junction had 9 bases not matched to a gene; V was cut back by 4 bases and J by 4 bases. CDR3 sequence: CASSLRTGGSYEQYF. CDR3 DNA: TGTGCCAGCAGCCTCCGTACAGGGGGTAGTTACGAGCAGTACTTC.

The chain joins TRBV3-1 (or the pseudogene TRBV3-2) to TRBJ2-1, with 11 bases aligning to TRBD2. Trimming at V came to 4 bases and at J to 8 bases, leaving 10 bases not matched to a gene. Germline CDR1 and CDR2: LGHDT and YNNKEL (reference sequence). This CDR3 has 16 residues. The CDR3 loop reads CASSPWLAGGGDEQFF. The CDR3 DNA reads TGTGCCAGCAGCCCCTGGCTAGCGGGAGGTGGGGATGAGCAGTTCTTC.

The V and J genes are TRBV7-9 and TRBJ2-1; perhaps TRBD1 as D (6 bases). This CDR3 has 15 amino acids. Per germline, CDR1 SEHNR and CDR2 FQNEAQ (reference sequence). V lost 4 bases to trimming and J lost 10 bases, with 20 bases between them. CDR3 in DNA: TGTGCCAGCAGCTACCCCGCGACGCTCACAGGGGAGCAGTTCTTC. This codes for CASSYPATLTGEQFF. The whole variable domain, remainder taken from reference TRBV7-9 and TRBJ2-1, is DTGVSQNPRHKITKRGQNVTFRCDPISEHNRLYWYRQTLGQGPEFLTYFQNEAQLEKSRLLSDRFSAERPKGSFSTLEIQRTEQGDSAMYLCASSYPATLTGEQFFGPGTRLTVL.

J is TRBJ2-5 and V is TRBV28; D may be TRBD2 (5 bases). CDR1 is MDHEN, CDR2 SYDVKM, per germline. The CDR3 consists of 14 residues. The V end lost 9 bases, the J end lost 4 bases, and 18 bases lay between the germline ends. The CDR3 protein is CASLPTVGVETQYF. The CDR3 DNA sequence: TGTGCCAGTTTACCGACGGTGGGAGTAGAGACCCAGTACTTC.

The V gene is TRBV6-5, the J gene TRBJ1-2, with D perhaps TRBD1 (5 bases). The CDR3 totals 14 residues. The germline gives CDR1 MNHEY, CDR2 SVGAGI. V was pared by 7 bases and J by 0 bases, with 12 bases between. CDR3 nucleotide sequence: TGTGCCAGCAACGACAGATTTACTAACTATGGCTACACCTTC. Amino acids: CASNDRFTNYGYTF.

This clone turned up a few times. CDR3 loop: CASSLFQSTEAFF. The DNA for the CDR3 is TGTGCCAGCAGCTTGTTTCAGTCAACTGAAGCTTTCTTT. The chain combines TRBV5-6 with TRBJ1-1; no firm D call. Deletions cut 1 base from V and 5 bases from J, with 9 bases between. Germline assignment: CDR1 SGHDT and CDR2 YYEEEE. This CDR3 is 13 amino acids long.

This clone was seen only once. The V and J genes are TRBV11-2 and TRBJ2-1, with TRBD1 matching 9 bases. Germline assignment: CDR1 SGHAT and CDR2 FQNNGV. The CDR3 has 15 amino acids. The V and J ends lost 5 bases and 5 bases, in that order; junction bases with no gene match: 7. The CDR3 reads CASSPDRGWNNEQFF. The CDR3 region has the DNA TGTGCCAGCAGCCCGGACAGGGGTTGGAACAATGAGCAGTTCTTC.

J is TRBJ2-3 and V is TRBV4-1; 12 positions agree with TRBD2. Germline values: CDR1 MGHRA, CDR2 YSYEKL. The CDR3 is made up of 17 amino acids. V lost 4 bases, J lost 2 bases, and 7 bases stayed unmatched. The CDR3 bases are TGCGCCAGCAGCCCTAGCGGGGGGGCCTTCGCCACAGATACGCAGTATTTT. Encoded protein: CASSPSGGAFATDTQYF.

CDR3 loop: CASSLGAISDEQFF. In DNA form, the CDR3 reads TGTGCCAGCAGCTTAGGGGCAATTTCGGATGAGCAGTTCTTC. The chain recombines TRBV11-3 with TRBJ2-1; D ambiguous. This CDR3 comprises 14 residues. Germline lookup yields CDR1 SGHNT and CDR2 YENEEA. The germline V and J ends were trimmed by 1 base and 8 bases, with 12 bases remaining between them. The variable domain in full, with the rest retrieved from reference TRBV11-3 and TRBJ2-1, is EAGVVQSPRYKIIEKKQPVAFWCNPISGHNTLYWYLQNLGQGPELLIRYENEEAVDDSQLPKDRFSAERLKGVDSTLKIQPAELGDSAVYLCASSLGAISDEQFFGPGTRLTVL.

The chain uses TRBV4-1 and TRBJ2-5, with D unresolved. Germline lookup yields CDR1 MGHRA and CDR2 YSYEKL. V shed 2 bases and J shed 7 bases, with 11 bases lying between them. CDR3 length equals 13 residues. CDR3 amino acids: CASSQIHPGTQYF. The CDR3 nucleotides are TGCGCCAGCAGCCAAATTCACCCGGGGACCCAGTACTTC.